This T cell receptor (beta chain) stems from a study of tumor-infiltrating lymphocytes in primary liver carcinoma (dated by TCRdb to the late 2010s). Broadly, across the study: Hepatocellular carcinoma (four) or combined HCC and intrahepatic cholangiocarcinoma (one) was present in the five patients, who were three men and two women aged 30 to 69 years. The five patients had tumors of stage T1-T3 N0M0, with maximum diameters ranging from 4.2 to 10 cm. Samples yielded roughly 3.5 to 8 million productive TCRbeta reads; read depth did not differ significantly between tissue types. The study combined TCRbeta repertoire sequencing, expression microarrays and whole-exome sequencing across five regions of each liver tumor, with adjacent normal tissue and blood. TCRbeta repertoire sequencing covered 35 specimens from 5 patients: around 25 tumor regions, 5 adjacent noncancerous liver tissues and 5 peripheral blood samples. To link TCRbeta repertoire diversity to the local molecular phenotype, the roughly 23 tumor region samples were profiled with Agilent mRNA microarrays. Reproducibility between technical replicate repertoires was high, with correlation coefficients above 0.95 and mean shared-clone rates approximately 0.9. The investigation overall reported the following: Bulk unsorted samples precluded comparing CD4+ and CD8+ T cell repertoires. Only the TCR beta chain was sequenced, which likely underestimates true repertoire diversity because unpaired alpha chains were not captured. Only five patients were included in the study, and the authors note that the findings should be validated in a larger study. Only roughly 8-24% of top clones appeared in all five regions of a tumor, which suggests that tumor-infiltrating T cells are spatially heterogeneous. Consistent with antigen-driven expansion, pairs of tumor regions showed higher repertoire overlap (mean about 36%) than either tumor-adjacent pairs (approximately 17%) or tumor-blood pairs (about 15%). Compared with blood, tumors had a significantly larger share of the repertoire taken up by the top 250 clones (p = 0.039).

TCRbeta-specific cDNA was reverse-transcribed from roughly 500 ng total RNA using a constant-region primer and ProtoScript II reverse transcriptase. Construction of the TCRbeta libraries relied on three nested rounds of multiplex PCR, following a slightly modified ARM-PCR procedure. The first two PCR rounds used multiplex TRBV1-TRBV30 forward primers with a Cbeta reverse primer, each for about 10 cycles. Sample barcodes and Illumina adapters were added in a final 25-cycle PCR with Deep VentR polymerase. Before sequencing, amplicons of 200-500 bp were purified from gel using a QIAquick gel extraction kit. The TCRbeta amplicons were sequenced with 250-bp paired-end reads on an Illumina HiSeq 2500. Regarding the original processing steps: Quality trimming of reads was performed with Trimmomatic v0.33, and paired reads were merged with FLASH v1.2.11 so that full CDR3 sequences could be recovered. V, D and J germline segments were assigned to the rearranged TCRbeta sequences by MiGEC v1.2.1b. Clonotype statistics and Shannon-Wiener diversity indices were calculated with VDJtools v1.0.0. To reduce sampling bias, subsequent analyses other than the diversity analysis used only the 250 most abundant clonotypes in each sample. The public reads were reanalyzed by TCRdb: fastp trimming at Q25, MiXCR alignment, in-frame beta chains only. One record per CDR3 amino acid sequence lists the most common genes and DNA. The V and J calls, along with clone size, are taken from TCRdb and not from the paper's own processing. The sample data list 20,000 to 25,000 distinct CDR3 sequences, and over 75% of these were observed just once. The ten biggest clones cover 40% of the sample.

About this clonotype itself: Its antigen has not been determined. No much larger clonotype is one base removed from it; base qualities were not supplied.

Without any cell sorting, total RNA and DNA were co-extracted from approximately 20-30 mg of bulk tissue using the AllPrep DNA/RNA mini kit. Between late 2015 and early 2016, 4 to 6 patients in China with histopathologically diagnosed primary liver carcinoma had surgical resection. At the time of sampling, the patients had chronic HBV infection and had not received any treatment. Five spatially separated regions were sampled from each tumor: the superior, inferior, left-lateral and right-lateral poles, plus the tumor centre. According to histology, viable tumor cells made up more than 80% of every tumor sample. Fresh tumor and adjacent tissue pieces were bisected, with one half stored in RNAlater at -80 degrees C and the other half sent for histology. Counted from cysteine to phenylalanine, this CDR3 has 16 amino acids. Solely the CDR3 DNA is kept, with 48 bases framed from the first base. Compared with germline, V lacks 9 bases and J lacks 8 bases; bases without a gene match: 15. CDR1 and CDR2, looked up from the germline V gene, are MDHEN and SYDVKM.

The rearranged chain carries TRBV28 and TRBJ2-2; TRBD2 aligns with 10 central bases. The TCR originated in a woman aged 30 to 39 with primary liver carcinoma and hepatitis B virus infection. The sample was liver tumor tissue from sampling region 1. Per the publication, the cell subset or site label means: tumor region T1, superior pole. The CDR3 here reads CARTWEGLAITGELFF. In nucleotide form, the sequence is TGTGCCAGGACCTGGGAGGGACTAGCGATAACAGGGGAGCTGTTTTTT.